The sequence of this T cell receptor (beta chain) was determined in a study of blood T cell repertoires in COVID-19. For the study at large: Acute-phase and convalescent COVID-19 samples originated in the United States, Italy and Spain.

CDR1 and CDR2 (germline): GTSNPN, SVGIG (reference sequence). Trimming took 4 bases from V and 0 from J, leaving 10 bases between them. This CDR3 has 15 residues. Sequencing was performed with immunoSEQ multiplex PCR; in TCRdb, only in-frame clones are kept and a portion is missing. The data contain 70,000 or so clones, 91% of them singletons. This clonotype was sampled from a human donor in a cohort sampled during active COVID-19. Specimen: peripheral blood. The rearrangement links TRBV30 to TRBJ2-6, with TRBD2 as a possible D gene (5 bases). CDR3 nucleotides: TGTGCCTGGAACCCGGGGAGCTCTGGGGCCAACGTCCTGACTTTC. Its translation is CAWNPGSSGANVLTF. Supplemented by reference TRBV30 and TRBJ2-6, the full variable domain reads SQTIHQWPATLVQPVGSPLSLECTVEGTSNPNLYWYRQAAGRGLQLLFYSVGIGQISSEVPQNLSASRPQDRQFILSSKKLLLSDSGFYLCAWNPGSSGANVLTFGAGSRLTVL.